This TCR beta chain stems from a study of human T cells and chemical hapten exposure (dated by TCRdb to 2020 to 2023). Broadly, across the study: For sensitization, 2% DPC in acetone was applied to a roughly 2 cm by roughly 2 cm area of upper inner arm skin. Throughout the roughly 26-week study period, patients were also given weekly therapeutic DPC doses on the scalp. Patch testing on the upper back used Finn chambers containing 0.01% DPC, with scoring done after 6 days according to International Contact Dermatitis Research Group standards. The mostly female patient cohort included alopecia areata with under or over 50% scalp involvement, alopecia totalis and alopecia universalis. The libraries were sequenced as a pool, and the TCR yield per sample differed mostly because of small variations in library volumes within the pool. Peripheral blood TCR repertoire changes were tracked in vivo in alopecia patients during primary and secondary sensitization to the hapten diphenylcyclopropenone (DPC). Blood samples were taken from patients before sensitization (week 0) and then at 2, 6 and about 24 weeks after DPC sensitization. Roughly 30 alopecia patients provided blood for TCR sequencing at one to four time points (pre-sensitization, 2, 6 and 24 weeks).

Preparation of the library involved RACE. TCRdb records NextSeq 500 as the sequencer. Library preparation attached unique molecular identifiers to individual cDNA molecules for quantitative, reproducible TCR counting. From each blood RNA sample, both TCR alpha and TCR beta chains were sequenced. In the source study's methods: A median of approximately 100,000 TCRs per sample was observed, with a range of about 23,224 to 700,000. The Decombinator software suite was used to annotate the V, J and CDR3 of the TCR reads. For the PS versus PT1 abundance plots, all samples were subsampled to the same number of TCRs (28,000). Expanded TCRs were defined as absent before sensitization and observed at least eight times at the 2-week time point. TCRdb took the public reads, trimmed them with fastp at Q25, ran MiXCR for clone calling and kept in-frame beta chains. All rows with the same CDR3 protein become a single entry with the most common DNA and genes. TCRdb's processing, not the authors', yielded these V and J calls. The sample table shows about 77,000 distinct CDR3 sequences, and roughly 15% are seen once. The ten largest clones capture roughly 4.8% of the sample.

To note about this clonotype: Its antigen remains undetermined. No per-base quality is available; no much larger clone lies one base away.

The V end loses 0 bases and the J end loses 4 bases, and a stretch of 19 bases separates them. CDR1 and CDR2 (LGHNA, YSLEER) derive from the germline V gene. Including cysteine and phenylalanine, the CDR3 has 18 amino acids. Only the CDR3 region is kept as DNA, spanning 54 bases read in frame from base 1. This specimen's time point label, interpreted: pre-sensitization, week 0. The sample's treatment or condition label, in plain terms: therapeutic diphenylcyclopropenone sensitization with weekly scalp DPC. At every patch-test visit, the blood draw took place before the patch test was put on. Patients were considered eligible if aged 18 to 70, diagnosed with alopecia and deemed suitable for DPC therapy, and patients were excluded if pregnant. Total RNA was isolated from unfractionated whole blood collected in Tempus Blood RNA tubes. Broad study findings and their caveats: Because every patient had alopecia, a presumed autoimmune disease, the patients' immune response might differ from that of healthy individuals. Patch test score was positively correlated with the number of PT1 expanded TCRs, with significance at thresholds 8, 16 and 32 but not at 4. DPC sensitization did not change the number of TCRs with a frequency above 1 in 1000, and there was no evidence of changes in global repertoire structure. After repeated subsampling, the strength of the expansion versus patch-test correlation and the threshold at which it became significant changed. Significantly more large CDR3 similarity clusters were formed by expanded TCRs than by pre-sensitization or healthy control sets, consistent with antigen-driven responses.

The receptor was isolated from a woman between 50 and 59 years old with alopecia areata. Some clones in this sample may be carry-over from other donors' samples. The V gene is TRBV4-3 and the J gene is TRBJ1-5; TRBD1 is perhaps the D gene, given 6 matching bases. This sample comprised whole blood, obtained in connection with sensitization to the hapten diphenylcyclopropenone (DPC). In nucleotides, the sequence is TGCGCCAGCAGCCAAGATTTTGCGGGGGGCTTGGTTAATCAGCCCCAGCATTTT. This sequence encodes CASSQDFAGGLVNQPQHF.